The present TCR beta chain was sequenced within a study of blood T cells in healthy people across ages. Study outcomes and limitations: It was the long-lived donors that had more naive CD4+ cells and higher diversity than aged donors. Unsorted PBMCs prevented conclusive naive versus antigen-experienced comparison.

A second PCR, run for roughly 7 to 12 cycles, used a sample-barcoded 5' primer plus a J-beta primer mix. One entry per CDR3 protein results from TCRdb running MiXCR on the 5' RACE reads. The sample holds under 800,000 distinct CDR3 sequences; 20% to 25% are singletons and the top ten take roughly 3.4%. This CDR3 contains 14 residues. V lost 2 bases and J lost 5; bases outside the gene matches: 3. The germline V gene has CDR1 SGHTA and CDR2 FQGNSA. This clonotype came up a few times. Its antigen is not identified. Source material: blood. The J gene is TRBJ2-1, the V gene TRBV7-2; 7 bases map to TRBD2. This clonotype was sampled from a man in his 70s in good health. The CDR3 DNA follows: TGTGCCAGCAGCTTATGGCGGGGGAACAATGAGCAGTTCTTC. It specifies CASSLWRGNNEQFF.